This is a list of T cell receptor beta chains from one sample in a study of human T cells and chemical hapten exposure. TCRdb re-called the RACE reads with MiXCR, one entry per CDR3 protein. The sample lists about 46,000 distinct CDR3 sequences, 9.4% occurring once. The sequenced sample was whole blood, obtained in connection with sensitization to the hapten diphenylcyclopropenone (DPC). These TCRs come from a woman between 40 and 55 years old with alopecia areata. Some clones in this sample may be carry-over from other donors' samples. The CDR3 runs from the conserved cysteine through the conserved F or W. D genes are given only for firm matches. Only part of the rows carry a size: once, few, many, or a class if the clone is expanded.

abundance: many; j_gene: TRBJ2-6; v_gene: TRBV30; d_gene: .; CDR3aa: CAWSVQSGANVLTF; CDR3nt: TGTGCCTGGAGTGTACAGTCGGGGGCCAACGTCCTGACTTTC
abundance: many; j_gene: TRBJ1-1; v_gene: TRBV5-4; d_gene: TRBD1; CDR3aa: CASSLTLQGADEAFF; CDR3nt: TGTGCCAGCAGCTTAACACTACAGGGGGCAGATGAAGCTTTCTTT
abundance: many; j_gene: TRBJ1-1; v_gene: TRBV6-5; d_gene: TRBD1; CDR3aa: CASSYDPPGQQGNTEAFF; CDR3nt: TGTGCCAGCAGTTACGACCCCCCGGGACAGCAGGGGAACACTGAAGCTTTCTTT
abundance: .; j_gene: TRBJ1-3; v_gene: TRBV4-3; d_gene: .; CDR3aa: CASSQDKVTQIYF; CDR3nt: TGCGCCAGCAGCCAAGATAAGGTGACACAGATATATTTT
abundance: .; j_gene: TRBJ1-4; v_gene: TRBV3-1; d_gene: .; CDR3aa: CASSPNQGLATNEKLFF; CDR3nt: TGTGCCAGCAGCCCCAATCAAGGACTGGCAACTAATGAAAAACTGTTTTTT
abundance: many; j_gene: TRBJ2-5; v_gene: TRBV20-1; d_gene: .; CDR3aa: CSARDRQRALQETQYF; CDR3nt: TGCAGTGCTAGAGATCGCCAGCGGGCTCTCCAAGAGACCCAGTACTTC
abundance: many; j_gene: TRBJ1-5; v_gene: TRBV16; d_gene: .; CDR3aa: CASSPEFSNQPQHF; CDR3nt: TGTGCCAGCAGCCCTGAGTTTAGCAATCAGCCCCAGCATTTT
abundance: many; j_gene: TRBJ1-1; v_gene: TRBV5-4; d_gene: TRBD1; CDR3aa: CASSRTGGRPEAFF; CDR3nt: TGTGCCAGCAGCCGTACAGGGGGCAGGCCTGAAGCTTTCTTT
abundance: .; j_gene: TRBJ2-3; v_gene: TRBV6-1; d_gene: TRBD2; CDR3aa: CASKRTSGGNTQYF; CDR3nt: TGTGCCAGCAAAAGGACTAGCGGGGGAAATACGCAGTATTTT
abundance: many; j_gene: TRBJ2-6; v_gene: TRBV12-3/TRBV12-4; d_gene: .; CDR3aa: CASSFAVSSGANVLTF; CDR3nt: TGTGCCAGCAGTTTTGCCGTTAGCTCTGGGGCCAACGTCCTGACTTTC
abundance: .; j_gene: TRBJ2-2; v_gene: TRBV12-3/TRBV12-4; d_gene: .; CDR3aa: CASSPDPDSSGELFF; CDR3nt: TGTGCCAGCAGCCCAGATCCGGACAGTTCCGGGGAGCTGTTTTTT
abundance: many; j_gene: TRBJ2-1; v_gene: TRBV7-2; d_gene: .; CDR3aa: CASSFDWAEGRRFF; CDR3nt: TGTGCCAGCAGCTTCGACTGGGCGGAGGGACGGCGGTTCTTC
abundance: few; j_gene: TRBJ2-3; v_gene: TRBV7-8; d_gene: .; CDR3aa: CASSLVEGAQGADTQYF; CDR3nt: TGTGCCAGCAGCTTAGTTGAGGGAGCGCAGGGCGCAGATACGCAGTATTTT
abundance: many; j_gene: TRBJ1-2; v_gene: TRBV4-3; d_gene: TRBD1; CDR3aa: CASSQDFRRGQSLTPFYTF; CDR3nt: TGCGCCAGCAGCCAAGATTTCCGCAGGGGGCAGTCCCTGACGCCCTTCTACACCTTC
abundance: few; j_gene: TRBJ1-2; v_gene: TRBV28; d_gene: .; CDR3aa: CASSLIPGNYGYTF; CDR3nt: TGTGCCAGCAGTTTAATTCCGGGAAACTATGGCTACACCTTC
abundance: many; j_gene: TRBJ2-3; v_gene: TRBV29-1; d_gene: TRBD2; CDR3aa: CSARSGTSGGNTQYF; CDR3nt: TGCAGCGCCCGATCCGGGACTAGCGGGGGGAACACGCAGTATTTT
abundance: .; j_gene: TRBJ2-7; v_gene: TRBV5-5; d_gene: .; CDR3aa: CASSLGPGGTGYEQYF; CDR3nt: TGTGCCAGCAGCTTGGGACCTGGGGGGACCGGATACGAGCAGTACTTC
abundance: .; j_gene: TRBJ2-4; v_gene: TRBV11-2; d_gene: TRBD2; CDR3aa: CASSFGMERGLAKNIQYF; CDR3nt: TGTGCCAGCAGCTTCGGAATGGAGCGGGGGTTAGCCAAAAACATTCAGTACTTC
abundance: .; j_gene: TRBJ2-3; v_gene: TRBV3-1; d_gene: TRBD2; CDR3aa: CASSQLYGLAGTDTQYF; CDR3nt: TGTGCCAGCAGCCAGTTATATGGACTAGCAGGCACAGATACGCAGTATTTT
abundance: many; j_gene: TRBJ1-2; v_gene: TRBV7-9; d_gene: TRBD1; CDR3aa: CASSLDTGGRFHTF; CDR3nt: TGTGCCAGCAGCTTAGATACAGGGGGTCGCTTTCACACCTTC